This T cell receptor beta chain was identified in a study of cytomegalovirus exposure and HLA in healthy donors. Study-level points and caveats: Being productive about 90% or about 30% of the time was typical of most TCR beta V segments in an earlier analysis. Most of the CMV-associated TCR beta chains (in a later analysis) appeared to be HLA-restricted. Diagnosis of cytomegalovirus status made by the classifier reportedly showed high specificity and sensitivity.

This clone was counted a few times. Its antigen is unidentified. A read error may produce the germline difference seen at one junction end. The PCR employed 60 Vbeta primers together with 13 Jbeta primers. Measured with immunoSEQ multiplex PCR; TCRdb has only the in-frame clones, and not every one. The sample contains about 160,000 clones, around 76% of which appear only once. CDR3 size: 15 residues. Per the germline V gene, CDR1 is SGHRS and CDR2 is YFSETQ. This TCR derives from a man aged 40-49 years in good health and CMV-seropositive. The chain couples TRBV5-1 to TRBJ2-7; D might be TRBD2 (7 bases). Sequencing was carried out using PBMCs. CDR3 coding DNA: TGCGCCAGCACCTTGGGGGGGCTAAGCTCCTACGAGCAGTACTTC. Translation gives CASTLGGLSSYEQYF.